This entry concerns a single TCR beta chain. Clones were sequenced by immunoSEQ multiplex PCR, and TCRdb holds only the in-frame ones, with some missing. The table has some 110,000 clones, approximately 93% seen once. This entry is derived from a study of control samples from healthy donors and cancer patients. In germline, CDR1 is SGHTA, CDR2 FQGTGA. V gave up 5 bases and J gave up 9 bases; unmatched junction bases: 7. The CDR3 is 13 amino acids. The TCR comes from a man younger than 45 in good health. V is TRBV7-3 and J is TRBJ2-7; 10 bases fit TRBD2. Sequencing was performed on blood. CDR3 protein: CASSTTSGARQYF. The CDR3 DNA follows: TGTGCCAGCAGCACCACTAGCGGGGCCAGGCAGTACTTC.